This paragraph covers one T cell receptor beta chain sequence. This sample is part of a study of OX40 agonist ivuxolimab in advanced cancers. On the study more broadly: The study treated patients with ivuxolimab, an agonistic anti-OX40 (CD134) antibody. Aged about 20 to 80 with a mean of approximately 57 years, they were about 83% male. A partial response was reached by three patients: one with hepatocellular carcinoma and two with cutaneous melanoma.

Patients had blood sampled at baseline and again on cycle 4 day 1 and cycle 7 day 1. Measured with immunoSEQ multiplex PCR; TCRdb has only the in-frame clones, and not every one. The data show roughly 82,000 clones, less than 85% seen once. Germline assignment: CDR1 SGHTA and CDR2 FQGNSA. Unmatched junction bases numbered 6, after V lost 5 bases and J lost 0 bases. The CDR3 is made up of 15 amino acids. This sequence joins TRBV7-2 and TRBJ2-7, with 8 bases that match TRBD2. This TCR was recovered from an adult with an advanced solid tumor such as melanoma, head and neck, liver or kidney cancer. Here the sequenced sample was CD4+ or CD8+ T cells sorted from blood, taken in a trial of the OX40 agonist ivuxolimab. The CDR3 region has the DNA TGTGCCAGCAGCATCGGGGGGGTAAGCTCCTACGAGCAGTACTTC. Encoded protein: CASSIGGVSSYEQYF.